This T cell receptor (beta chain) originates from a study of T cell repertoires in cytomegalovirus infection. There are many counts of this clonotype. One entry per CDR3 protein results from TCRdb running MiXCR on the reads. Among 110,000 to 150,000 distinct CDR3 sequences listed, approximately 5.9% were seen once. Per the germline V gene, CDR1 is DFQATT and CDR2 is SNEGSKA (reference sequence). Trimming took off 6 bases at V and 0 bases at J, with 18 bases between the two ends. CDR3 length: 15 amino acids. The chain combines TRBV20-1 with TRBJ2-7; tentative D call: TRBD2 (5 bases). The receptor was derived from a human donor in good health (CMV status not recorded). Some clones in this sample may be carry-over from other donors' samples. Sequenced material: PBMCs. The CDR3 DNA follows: TGCAGTGCAAGCCCCCCCCAGCGGAGCTCCTACGAGCAGTACTTC. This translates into CSASPPQRSSYEQYF.